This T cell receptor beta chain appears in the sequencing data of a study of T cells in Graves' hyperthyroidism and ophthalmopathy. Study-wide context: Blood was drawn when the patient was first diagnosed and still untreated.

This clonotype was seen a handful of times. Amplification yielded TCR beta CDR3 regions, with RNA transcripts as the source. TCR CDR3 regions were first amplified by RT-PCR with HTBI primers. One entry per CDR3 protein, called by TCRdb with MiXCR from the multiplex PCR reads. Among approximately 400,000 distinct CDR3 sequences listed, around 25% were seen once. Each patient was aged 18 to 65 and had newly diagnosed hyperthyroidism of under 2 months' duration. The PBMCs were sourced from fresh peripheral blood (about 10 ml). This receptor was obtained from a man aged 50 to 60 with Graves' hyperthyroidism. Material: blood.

CDR3 residues: CATPGGNQPQHF. CDR3 nucleotides: TGTGCCACCCCAGGAGGCAATCAGCCCCAGCATTTT. This chain connects TRBV11-2 to TRBJ1-5; D is undetermined. Trimming removed 10 bases at V and 2 bases at J, with 9 bases between. The germline gives CDR1 SGHAT, CDR2 FQNNGV. This CDR3 comprises 12 residues. The whole variable domain, filled in from reference TRBV11-2 and TRBJ1-5, reads EAGVAQSPRYKIIEKRQSVAFWCNPISGHATLYWYQQILGQGPKLLIQFQNNGVVDDSQLPKDRFSAERLKGVDSTLKIQPAKLEDSAVYLCATPGGNQPQHFGDGTRLSIL.